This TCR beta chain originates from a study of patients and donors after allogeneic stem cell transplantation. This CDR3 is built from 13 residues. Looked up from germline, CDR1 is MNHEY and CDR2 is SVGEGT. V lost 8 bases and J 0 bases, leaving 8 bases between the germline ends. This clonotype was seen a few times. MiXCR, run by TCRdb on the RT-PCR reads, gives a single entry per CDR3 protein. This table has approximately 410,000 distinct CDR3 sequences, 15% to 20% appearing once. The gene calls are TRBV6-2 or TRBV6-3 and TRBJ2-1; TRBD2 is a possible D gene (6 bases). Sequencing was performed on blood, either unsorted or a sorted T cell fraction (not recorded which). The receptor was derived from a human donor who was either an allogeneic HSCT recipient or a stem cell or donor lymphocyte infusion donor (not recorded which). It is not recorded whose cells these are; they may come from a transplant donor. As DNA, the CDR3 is TGTGCCAGCTGGGACTTCTCCTACAATGAGCAGTTCTTC. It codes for CASWDFSYNEQFF.